What follows is one TCR beta chain and its context. A 5'RACE reaction primed in the constant segment made cDNA libraries of TCR alpha and TCR beta, and these carried sample barcodes and UMIs. MiXCR, run by TCRdb on the 5' RACE reads, gives a single entry per CDR3 protein. Of 50,000 or so distinct CDR3 sequences in the sample, about 30% are singletons; the top ten hold around 40%. The CDR3 runs 12 residues. Germline V lookup: CDR1 MNHEY, CDR2 SVGEGT. V lost 4 bases to trimming and J lost 5 bases, with 5 bases between them. This specimen comes from a study of T-cell memory formation after mild COVID-19. Study in general: For the most part, TCR clusters were specific to one donor.

The chain recombines TRBV6-2 or TRBV6-3 with TRBJ2-2, with D tentatively TRBD2 (5 bases). This clonotype originated in a young man who had mild COVID-19 (a few samples of this study predate the infection). Cell type and time point are not known. The sample taken for sequencing was PBMCs or a T cell subset sorted from them (not recorded which). The CDR3 protein is CASSWRTGELFF. CDR3 sequence (DNA): TGTGCCAGCAGTTGGAGGACCGGGGAGCTGTTTTTT.